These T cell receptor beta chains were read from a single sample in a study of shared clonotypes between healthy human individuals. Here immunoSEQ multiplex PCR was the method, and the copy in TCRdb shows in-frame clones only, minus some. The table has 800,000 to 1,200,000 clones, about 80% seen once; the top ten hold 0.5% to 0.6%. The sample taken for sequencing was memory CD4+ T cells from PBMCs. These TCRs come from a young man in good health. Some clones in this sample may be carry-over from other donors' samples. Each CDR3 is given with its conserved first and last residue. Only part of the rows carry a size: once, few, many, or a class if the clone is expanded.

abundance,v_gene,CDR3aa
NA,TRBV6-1,CASSEGGRAYEQYF
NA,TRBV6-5,CASTPPGPGGNEQFF
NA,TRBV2,CASSEAPAVYGYTF
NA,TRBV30,CAWRLEGNTEAFF
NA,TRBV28,CASSLANRREQYF
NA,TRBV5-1,CASSFGQANTEAFF
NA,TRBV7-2,CASSLGPSGANVLTF
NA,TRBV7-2,CASSAWGQGAGQPQHF
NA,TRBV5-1,CASSLVPGSGDREQYF
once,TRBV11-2,CASSLTGGAAVEQFF
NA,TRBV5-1,CASIIVPGGRNEQFF